This T cell receptor (beta chain) was profiled in a study of neurological immune-mediated disorders. Study-wide context: Within the group of 34 multiple sclerosis patients, roughly 30 were relapsing-remitting, while 3 were secondary progressive. Study-level points and caveats: Patients with HTLV-1-associated myelopathy had the highest level of TCR clonal expansion, whereas patients with multiple sclerosis had the lowest level, falling beneath the level found in healthy controls.

CDR1 LGHDT and CDR2 YNNKEL come from the germline V gene (reference sequence). The V end lost 0 bases, the J end lost 4 bases, and 7 bases lay between the germline ends. CDR3 length: 14 residues. TCRdb re-analysed the 5' RACE reads in MiXCR, keeping a single row per CDR3 protein. The data hold more than 75,000 distinct CDR3 sequences, with around 4.7% observed a single time. At least ten counts were recorded for this clonotype. Its antigen remains unknown. Time point indicated: longitudinal time-point 3. This chain joins TRBV3-1 and TRBJ2-1; a weak D match, TRBD2 (5 bases). The specimen sequenced was PBMCs. This receptor was obtained from a woman in her fifties or sixties with multiple sclerosis. The CDR3 loop is CASSQERGYNEQFF. CDR3 in DNA: TGTGCCAGCAGCCAAGAAAGAGGGTACAATGAGCAGTTCTTC.